Each of the 15 T cell receptor beta chains below was sequenced from the same sample in a study of early T cells in non-severe SARS-CoV-2 infection. TCRdb reprocessed the 5' RACE reads via MiXCR and lists one record per CDR3 protein. The profile shows 45,000 to 60,000 distinct CDR3 sequences, around 8.6% of them singletons. This specimen was whole blood, taken at baseline. The receptors shown here come from an adult who was a healthcare worker with PCR-confirmed SARS-CoV-2 infection or an uninfected control (not recorded which).

This chain uses TRBV11-2 with TRBJ2-2; no definite D call. The CDR3 runs to 15 residues. Germline V gives CDR1 SGHAT, CDR2 FQNNGV. The V end was cut by 3 bases, the J end by 1 base, with 9 bases between. The CDR3 sequence: CASSFATMNTGELFF. As DNA, the CDR3 is TGTGCCAGCAGCTTTGCGACCATGAACACCGGGGAGCTGTTTTTT.

V is TRBV16 and J is TRBJ2-2, with 11 bases identical to TRBD2. The CDR3 extends over 16 amino acids. With 1 base clipped from V and 9 bases from J, the junction kept 7 bases outside the gene matches. Germline values: CDR1 KGHSY, CDR2 FQNENV. CDR3 nucleotide sequence: TGTGCCAGCAGCCAATTCGCACTAGCGGGGGACCGGGAGCTGTTTTTT. It specifies CASSQFALAGDRELFF.

In its sample, this clonotype was seen a few times. V is TRBV7-9 and J is TRBJ1-1; D is unclear. V lost 2 bases and J lost 1, with 8 bases in between. The germline V gene has CDR1 SEHNR and CDR2 FQNEAQ (reference sequence). The CDR3 totals 14 residues. The DNA for the CDR3 is TGTGCCAGCAGCTTACCCCCGGAGAACACTGAAGCTTTCTTT. Protein: CASSLPPENTEAFF.

J is TRBJ2-1 and V is TRBV29-1; D is unresolved. Deletions cut 5 bases from V and 3 bases from J, with 11 bases between. Germline CDR1 and CDR2: SQVTM and ANQGSEA. The CDR3 has 13 amino acids. The CDR3 loop is CSVWVPDYNEQFF. In nucleotides, the CDR3 is TGCAGCGTTTGGGTACCGGACTACAATGAGCAGTTCTTC.

A note on this clonotype: This may stem from a read error, because a much larger clone lies one nucleotide away. The chain is built from TRBV6-5 and TRBJ1-5; 7 bases fit TRBD1. Germline V lookup: CDR1 MNHEY, CDR2 SVGAGI. The ends lost 5 bases at V and 4 bases at J; junction bases unmatched: 11. The CDR3 spans 16 residues. The CDR3 protein is CASSTTGDGNNQPQHF. Written as DNA, the CDR3 is TGTGCCAGCAGTACAACAGGGGACGGGAATAATCAGCCCCAGCATTTT.

In its sample, this clonotype was seen a few times. The rearrangement links TRBV7-2 to TRBJ1-5; D might be TRBD1 (6 bases). V lost 5 bases and J lost 6, with 20 bases in between. The V gene's germline CDR1 is SGHTA and CDR2 FQGNSA. The CDR3 is made up of 16 amino acids. The CDR3 nucleotides are TGTGCCAGCAGCCCAAGTGGGGGGGCGTATAGTCAGCCCCAGCATTTT. Translation gives CASSPSGGAYSQPQHF.

This clonotype was found many times. The gene calls are TRBV2 and TRBJ2-3; 11 nucleotides agree with TRBD2. Germline assignment: CDR1 SNHLY and CDR2 FYNNEI. Trimming took 8 bases from V and 9 from J; bases not matched to a gene: 7. This CDR3 has 13 amino acids. For the CDR3, the DNA is TGTGCCAGCGCCCCGACTAGCGGGGACACGCAGTATTTT. Residues: CASAPTSGDTQYF. Complete variable domain (other parts from reference TRBV2 and TRBJ2-3): EPEVTQTPSHQVTQMGQEVILRCVPISNHLYFYWYRQILGQKVEFLVSFYNNEISEKSEIFDDQFSVERPDGSNFTLKIRSTKLEDSAMYFCASAPTSGDTQYFGPGTRLTVL.

V usage is TRBV11-2 and J usage is TRBJ2-2; weak D call: TRBD2 (5 bases). Germline CDR1 SGHAT, CDR2 FQNNGV. Trimming removed 5 bases at V and 7 bases at J, with 14 bases between. There are 14 residues in the CDR3. The CDR3: CASSPPGSGGELFF. For the CDR3, the DNA is TGTGCCAGCAGCCCGCCGGGGTCGGGCGGGGAGCTGTTTTTT.

This clonotype was picked up many times. This chain joins TRBV10-3 and TRBJ2-7, with TRBD2 matching over 7 bases. CDR1 ENHRY and CDR2 SYGVKD come from the germline V gene. The junction had 11 bases not matched to a gene; V was cut back by 3 bases and J by 6 bases. The length of the CDR3 is 15 residues. The chain's CDR3 is CAISDPGRCLCEQYF. DNA of the CDR3: TGTGCCATCAGTGATCCCGGGAGGTGCCTCTGCGAGCAGTACTTC.

The rearrangement links TRBV9 to TRBJ2-3, with 9 bases fitting TRBD1. The CDR3 extends over 15 amino acids. The germline V gene encodes CDR1 SGDLS and CDR2 YYNGEE. V dropped 7 bases and J dropped 2; count of bases not matched to a gene: 8. The CDR3 DNA sequence: TGTGCCAGCGTCCGGGGGGACAGGGCCACAGATACGCAGTATTTT. It is translated as CASVRGDRATDTQYF.

This clonotype was counted only a few times. The rearrangement uses TRBV7-9 and TRBJ1-3; D is unresolved. Per germline, CDR1 SEHNR and CDR2 FQNEAQ (reference sequence). The V and J ends lost 6 bases and 0 bases respectively, with 15 bases between them. The CDR3 loop spans 16 amino acids. CDR3 DNA sequence: TGTGCCAGCAGATTGCAAGCCGCAGCCTCTGGAAACACCATATATTTT. This sequence encodes CASRLQAAASGNTIYF.

The rearrangement links TRBV6-5 to TRBJ2-1, with D uncertain. Germline V gene sequence: CDR1 MNHEY, CDR2 SVGAGI. This CDR3 region has 11 residues. V was pared by 2 bases and J by 12 bases, with 8 bases between. The CDR3 here is CASSYGDGQFF. The CDR3, as DNA: TGTGCCAGCAGTTACGGGGATGGGCAGTTCTTC.

The chain is built from TRBV29-1 and TRBJ2-7; 8 nucleotides line up with TRBD1. Germline V CDR1 and CDR2: SQVTM, ANQGSEA. Trimming at V came to 6 bases and at J to 3 bases, leaving 13 bases not matched to a gene. CDR3 length: 15 residues. CDR3 loop: CSVEIRQGPRYEQYF. The CDR3 region has the DNA TGCAGCGTAGAGATAAGACAGGGGCCGCGCTACGAGCAGTACTTC.

In its sample, this clonotype was seen a few times. The chain combines TRBV5-1 with TRBJ1-5, with 8 bases aligning to TRBD1. There are 15 residues in the CDR3. Germline assignment: CDR1 SGHRS and CDR2 YFSETQ. The J segment lost 0 bases and the V segment lost 4 bases, leaving 3 bases of the junction unmatched. CDR3 coding DNA: TGCGCCAGCAGCCCACAGGGGGATAGCAATCAGCCCCAGCATTTT. It translates to CASSPQGDSNQPQHF.

This clonotype came up many times. The chain has TRBV6-5 and TRBJ2-5; D is unresolved. The ends were cut back, 6 bases at V and 7 bases at J, with 9 bases in the middle. The CDR3 is made up of 11 amino acids. Looked up from germline, CDR1 is MNHEY and CDR2 is SVGAGI. CDR3 amino acids: CASSFGGTQYF. The CDR3 nucleotides are TGTGCCAGCAGCTTTGGTGGGACCCAGTACTTC.